Presented here are 13 T cell receptor beta chains from one specimen sequenced in a study of shared clonotypes between healthy human individuals (dated by TCRdb to about 2020). The library came from the immunoSEQ multiplex PCR assay. TCRdb obtained this table from immuneACCESS and retained in-frame rearrangements with V and J assigned. These tables miss some clones; where compared with another copy, unresolved V genes account for less than half of the shortfall, and the remainder is unexplained. For this sample the table gives 450,000 to 500,000 clones, of which around 73% were detected only once. The top ten clonotypes cover 9.5% to 15% of the sample. Sample: PBMCs. The receptor set was obtained from a woman in her thirties or forties in good health. Some clones in this sample may be carry-over from other donors' samples.

The chain carries TRBV30 and TRBJ2-1; 10 nucleotides match TRBD1. The V gene end was trimmed by 4 bases and the J gene end by 11 bases; junction bases not matched to a gene: 11. Germline values: CDR1 GTSNPN, CDR2 SVGIG (reference sequence). The CDR3 has 14 residues. CDR3 sequence (DNA): TGTGCCTGGAACCCGGGACAGGGGTTTTACCAGCAGTTCTTC. Translation gives CAWNPGQGFYQQFF. Full variable domain (outside the CDR3, taken from reference TRBV30 and TRBJ2-1): SQTIHQWPATLVQPVGSPLSLECTVEGTSNPNLYWYRQAAGRGLQLLFYSVGIGQISSEVPQNLSASRPQDRQFILSSKKLLLSDSGFYLCAWNPGQGFYQQFFGPGTRLTVL.

V and J are TRBV6-1 and TRBJ1-5; 7 positions agree with TRBD1. CDR3 length: 14 amino acids. In germline, CDR1 is MNHNS, CDR2 SASEGT. V lost 4 bases and J lost 4; bases outside the gene matches: 4. CDR3 sequence (DNA): TGTGCCAGCAGTGGGACAGGTGGAAATCAGCCCCAGCATTTT. The encoded protein is CASSGTGGNQPQHF.

This rearrangement joins TRBV28 to TRBJ2-7, with TRBD1 matching over 7 bases. Germline values: CDR1 MDHEN, CDR2 SYDVKM. Trimming removed 8 bases from V and 3 bases from J; junction bases left unmatched: 16. The CDR3 has 16 amino acids. The chain's CDR3 is CASGTTKGQRIYEQYF. The CDR3 coding sequence is TGTGCCAGCGGGACAACCAAGGGACAGAGAATCTACGAGCAGTACTTC.

This clone occurred once. The chain recombines TRBV7-8 with TRBJ1-1; D not certain. This CDR3 spans 14 amino acids. Trimming pared 0 bases from V and 3 bases from J, leaving 8 bases between. Per germline, CDR1 SGHVS and CDR2 FQNEAQ. The CDR3 loop is CASSLAVVDTEAFF. In DNA form, the CDR3 reads TGTGCCAGCAGCTTAGCGGTGGTTGACACTGAAGCTTTCTTT.

The rearrangement uses TRBV11-2 and TRBJ2-3, with 7 bases identical to TRBD1. Unmatched junction bases numbered 16, after V lost 3 bases and J lost 1 base. Per the germline V gene, CDR1 is SGHAT and CDR2 is FQNNGV. The CDR3 loop spans 19 amino acids. CDR3: CASSLIPPHQTGRTDTQYF. The CDR3 DNA follows: TGTGCCAGCAGCTTGATTCCCCCCCACCAGACAGGGCGCACAGATACGCAGTATTTT. The full variable domain, completed using reference TRBV11-2 and TRBJ2-3, is EAGVAQSPRYKIIEKRQSVAFWCNPISGHATLYWYQQILGQGPKLLIQFQNNGVVDDSQLPKDRFSAERLKGVDSTLKIQPAKLEDSAVYLCASSLIPPHQTGRTDTQYFGPGTRLTVL.

V is TRBV7-9 and J is TRBJ2-7, with D possibly being TRBD1 or TRBD2 (6 bases each). In germline, CDR1 is SEHNR, CDR2 FQNEAQ (reference sequence). V lost 5 bases, J lost 5 bases, and 10 bases lay in between. The CDR3 loop spans 12 amino acids. CDR3 sequence: CASSRGRDEQYF. The CDR3 region has the DNA TGTGCCAGCAGCCGGGGGCGCGACGAGCAGTACTTC.

This clone has just a few counts. The chain is built from TRBV28 and TRBJ1-1; weak D call: TRBD1 (6 bases). V was pared by 3 bases and J by 0 bases, with 17 bases between. Germline CDR1 MDHEN, CDR2 SYDVKM. The CDR3 runs to 17 residues. The CDR3 nucleotides are TGTGCCAGCAGTTTCCCCATTGGGGGCAGTTTGAACACTGAAGCTTTCTTT. It is translated as CASSFPIGGSLNTEAFF.

The rearrangement joins TRBV10-3 to TRBJ2-7, with 13 bases fitting TRBD2. The CDR3 spans 16 residues. CDR1 and CDR2 from the germline V gene are ENHRY and SYGVKD. Germline trimming cut 6 bases from V and 4 bases from J; bases unmatched to any gene: 9. The CDR3 nucleotides read TGTGCCATCAGCTCCGGGACTAGCGGGATGATTTACGAGCAGTACTTC. Translation: CAISSGTSGMIYEQYF.

The chain links TRBV7-9 to TRBJ2-5; D unresolved. The germline V and J ends were trimmed by 6 bases and 6 bases, with 11 bases remaining between them. This CDR3 is 12 amino acids long. CDR1 is SEHNR, CDR2 FQNEAQ, per germline (reference sequence). CDR3: CASRARLQTQYF. CDR3 DNA: TGTGCCAGCAGAGCAAGGTTACAGACCCAGTACTTC.

This clone was seen only a few times. The chain recombines TRBV29-1 with TRBJ2-3, with 10 bases that match TRBD1. The CDR3 covers 16 residues. Germline CDR1 is SQVTM and CDR2 is ANQGSEA. V was pared by 6 bases and J by 1 base, with 10 bases of the junction left unmatched. Here the CDR3 reads CSVSNPGTGGTDTQYF. The CDR3 region has the DNA TGCAGCGTCTCAAATCCCGGGACAGGGGGCACAGATACGCAGTATTTT.

This clone came up a few times. At one of its ends the junction is not consistent with the germline gene, which may arise from a read error. The rearrangement uses TRBV7-7 and TRBJ2-1; either TRBD1 or TRBD2 may supply D (5 bases each). Looked up from germline, CDR1 is SSHAT and CDR2 is FNYEAQ (reference sequence). The CDR3 length is 13 residues. The CDR3 is CASSPGKGVEQFF. The CDR3 nucleotides read TGTGCTAGCAGCCCGGGGAAAGGGGTTGAGCAGTTCTTC.

This clone was picked up one time. The chain uses TRBV5-7 and TRBJ2-4, with 7 nucleotides matching TRBD1. TRBV5-7 is filed as an ORF, its function uncertain. The CDR3 totals 16 residues. The trim removed 2 bases at V and 6 bases at J, leaving 11 bases unmatched. The CDR3 sequence: CASSLDTGTAGNIQYF. CDR3 DNA: TGTGCCAGCAGCTTAGATACCGGGACAGCAGGAAACATTCAGTACTTC.

This clone was seen once. V gene TRBV5-6 combines with J gene TRBJ2-3, with TRBD2 matching 8 bases. CDR1 SGHDT and CDR2 YYEEEE come from the germline V gene. The V and J ends lost 3 bases and 5 bases, in that order; junction bases with no gene match: 8. This CDR3 is built from 15 residues. The CDR3 DNA follows: TGTGCCAGCAGCTCCCCGGGACTAGTTGAAGATACGCAGTATTTT. Residues: CASSSPGLVEDTQYF. The variable domain in full, completed from reference TRBV5-6 and TRBJ2-3, reads DAGVTQSPTHLIKTRGQQVTLRCSPKSGHDTVSWYQQALGQGPQFIFQYYEEEERQRGNFPDRFSGHQFPNYSSELNVNALLLGDSALYLCASSSPGLVEDTQYFGPGTRLTVL.